The entry below gives a single T cell receptor (beta chain) sequence along with its context. Its specificity is not known. The record originates from a study of cytomegalovirus exposure and HLA in healthy donors. Findings of the study overall: The investigators catalogued some 160 TCR beta chains as cytomegalovirus-associated. Despite most TCR sequences being rare, some public TCRs occurred in many donors.

In the PCR, 60 Vbeta and 13 Jbeta primers were used. Original processing methods: A later analysis counted approximately 88 million unique TCR beta chains, 9.5 million to 13 million shared. This table comes from immunoSEQ multiplex PCR, and its TCRdb copy is limited to in-frame clones, with some not included. V, J and clone size reflect that table, while D and trimming were determined from the DNA. Of around 190,000 clones in the sample, more than 65% are singletons; the top ten hold around 0.46%. V was pared by 0 bases and J by 9 bases, with 6 bases of the junction left unmatched. This CDR3 contains 16 residues. Germline CDR1 reads LGHNA; CDR2 reads YNFKEQ.

The sequence derives from a woman aged 50 to 60 in good health and CMV-seronegative. Sequenced input: PBMCs. This sequence joins TRBV4-2 and TRBJ2-1; 12 nucleotides match TRBD2. DNA for the CDR3: TGTGCCAGCAGCCAAGACCCCCTAGCGGGAGGGGGTGAGCAGTTCTTC. Protein product: CASSQDPLAGGGEQFF.